This TCR beta chain came from a study of T cells in Graves' hyperthyroidism and ophthalmopathy. Study details: Peripheral blood was obtained at initial diagnosis, preceding any treatment.

This clonotype was seen ten or more times. Its antigen is unidentified. RNA transcripts served as the template for amplifying TCR beta CDR3 regions. The HTBI set primed first-round TCR CDR3 RT-PCR. TCRdb processed the multiplex PCR reads anew with MiXCR; each CDR3 protein has one entry. The repertoire has around 580,000 distinct CDR3 sequences, over 15% of them found once; the top ten carry approximately 18%. The germline V gene has CDR1 DFQATT and CDR2 SNEGSKA (reference sequence). This CDR3 has 16 amino acids. Trimming cost V 3 bases and J 5 bases; bases outside gene matches: 10. The study, taken as a whole, reports: Stable hyperthyroidism was told apart from ophthalmopathy by a model built on 13 V-J features.

Thyroid ultrasound and orbital computed tomography, with clinical symptoms and serum thyroxine and TRAb, informed diagnoses. The PBMCs had their origin in approximately 10 ml of fresh peripheral blood. The chain links TRBV20-1 to TRBJ1-1, with 12 bases that match TRBD1. Material for sequencing was blood. The origin of this receptor is a woman aged 18 to 35 with Graves' hyperthyroidism. The CDR3 here is CSARGLGQGARTEAFF. The CDR3 DNA is TGCAGTGCTAGGGGTCTGGGACAGGGGGCGAGGACTGAAGCTTTCTTT.